The 18 T cell receptor beta chains given below trace back to one sample, sequenced in a study of graft-versus-host responses after intestinal transplantation. These receptors have no identified antigens. Sequencing was performed with immunoSEQ multiplex PCR; in TCRdb, only in-frame clones are kept and a portion is missing. The repertoire includes tens of thousands of clones, roughly 90% of them detected once, and roughly 1.6% sits in the top ten. The sample consisted of unstimulated CD8+ T cells sorted from spleen or lymph node cells, taken before transplant. These receptors all stem from a human donor who was the organ donor for an intestinal transplant.

This clone was seen only a few times. J is TRBJ2-5 and V is TRBV30; 7 bases align to TRBD2. The CDR3 runs to 15 residues. CDR1 and CDR2 from the germline V gene are GTSNPN and SVGIG (reference sequence). V shed 0 bases and J 5 bases; nucleotides not matched to a gene: 9. Here the CDR3 DNA reads TGTGCCTGGAGTGTATTCACGGGACTACAGGAGACCCAGTACTTC. As protein: CAWSVFTGLQETQYF.

The chain links TRBV27 to TRBJ2-7; possibly TRBD2 for D (5 bases). V lost 3 bases to trimming and J lost 6 bases, with 12 bases between them. Germline CDR1 MNHEY, CDR2 SMNVEV (reference sequence). This CDR3 has 13 amino acids. DNA of the CDR3: TGTGCCAGCAGTTTCTGGAGGTTGGGCGAGCAGTACTTC. Translation gives CASSFWRLGEQYF.

The chain combines TRBV29-1 with TRBJ2-7; 7 positions match TRBD2. The CDR3 extends over 13 amino acids. V shed 4 bases and J 0 bases; nucleotides not matched to a gene: 3. Germline assignment: CDR1 SQVTM and CDR2 ANQGSEA. CDR3 in amino acids: CSVVGTISYEQYF. CDR3 sequence (DNA): TGCAGCGTTGTCGGGACTATCTCCTACGAGCAGTACTTC.

The gene calls are TRBV27 and TRBJ2-1, with TRBD2 identical over 9 bases. After removal of 6 bases from V and 3 bases from J, the junction contained 18 bases not matched to a gene. The germline CDR1 and CDR2 sequences are MNHEY and SMNVEV (reference sequence). This CDR3 contains 19 residues. CDR3 sequence (DNA): TGTGCCAGCAGCATAACTACGGGACTAGCTGGAGTTATCTACAATGAGCAGTTCTTC. This gives the protein CASSITTGLAGVIYNEQFF.

This chain connects TRBV13 to TRBJ2-1; 10 nucleotides match TRBD2. The germline CDR1 and CDR2 sequences are PRHDT and FYEKMQ (reference sequence). The CDR3 is 15 residues long. The ends lost 1 base at V and 8 bases at J; junction bases unmatched: 5. Written as DNA, the CDR3 is TGTGCCAGCAGCTTAGCAGGACTAGCGGAGCATGAGCAGTTCTTC. Translation gives CASSLAGLAEHEQFF.

In this sample, this clone turned up once. The chain combines TRBV7-9 with TRBJ2-1; D is perhaps TRBD2 (5 bases). The ends were cut back, 5 bases at V and 10 bases at J, with 15 bases in the middle. Germline assignment: CDR1 SEHNR and CDR2 FQNEAQ (reference sequence). The CDR3 extends over 13 amino acids. As DNA, the CDR3 is TGTGCCAGCAGCATGATTCCCCGGGAAGAGCAGTTCTTC. Encoded protein: CASSMIPREEQFF.

The chain employs TRBV6-4 and TRBJ2-3; 7 nucleotides align to TRBD2. J was trimmed by 4 bases and V by 5 bases; bases with no gene match: 9. Germline-derived CDR1 and CDR2 are MRHNA and SNTAGT. The CDR3 contains 15 residues. CDR3 amino acids: CASSSDPTSPDTQYF. CDR3 nucleotide sequence: TGTGCCAGCAGTTCCGACCCGACTAGCCCAGATACGCAGTATTTT.

The chain couples TRBV4-1 to TRBJ2-7; 8 bases align to TRBD1. V was pared by 1 base and J by 4 bases, with 6 bases of the junction left unmatched. CDR1 and CDR2 (germline): MGHRA, YSYEKL. CDR3 length: 15 amino acids. The CDR3 coding sequence is TGCGCCAGCAGCCAAGTAACGGACAGGGCTTACGAGCAGTACTTC. Translation: CASSQVTDRAYEQYF.

This clone was counted once. V and J are TRBV7-9 and TRBJ1-4, with D unresolved. Germline V gene lookup returns CDR1 SEHNR and CDR2 FQNEAQ (reference sequence). Trimming removed 3 bases at V and 8 bases at J, with 10 bases between. The CDR3 runs 13 residues. The CDR3 DNA follows: TGTGCCAGCAGCTTTTTGGGAGGCGAAAAACTGTTTTTT. Translation: CASSFLGGEKLFF.

This clone occurred a few times. The chain employs TRBV29-1 and TRBJ2-3; D possibly corresponds to TRBD2 (5 bases). Looked up from germline, CDR1 is SQVTM and CDR2 is ANQGSEA. This CDR3 is built from 15 residues. The V and J ends lost 4 bases and 2 bases respectively, with 16 bases between them. The CDR3 reads CSVVKRGIATDTQYF. The DNA for the CDR3 is TGCAGCGTTGTAAAGCGAGGGATCGCCACAGATACGCAGTATTTT.

The chain has TRBV11-2 and TRBJ2-3; TRBD1 might be the D (6 bases). The CDR3 consists of 14 residues. Germline V gene sequence: CDR1 SGHAT, CDR2 FQNNGV. Trimming shortened V by 3 bases and J by 2 bases, and 9 bases separated the two germline ends. The CDR3 protein is CASSFRQATDTQYF. The CDR3 region has the DNA TGTGCCAGCAGCTTCAGACAGGCCACAGATACGCAGTATTTT. Supplemented by reference TRBV11-2 and TRBJ2-3, the full variable domain reads EAGVAQSPRYKIIEKRQSVAFWCNPISGHATLYWYQQILGQGPKLLIQFQNNGVVDDSQLPKDRFSAERLKGVDSTLKIQPAKLEDSAVYLCASSFRQATDTQYFGPGTRLTVL.

V and J are TRBV6-5 and TRBJ1-2, with 7 bases that match TRBD1. Germline lookup yields CDR1 MNHEY and CDR2 SVGAGI. This CDR3 has 15 residues. J was trimmed by 1 base and V by 0 bases; bases with no gene match: 2. This chain's CDR3 is CASSYSGQHNYGYTF. The DNA of the CDR3 is TGTGCCAGCAGTTACTCGGGACAGCATAACTATGGCTACACCTTC.

CDR3 in DNA: TGTGCCAGCAGTACAGGGGGTGATCGAGATACGCAGTATTTT. Residues: CASSTGGDRDTQYF. The chain carries TRBV28 and TRBJ2-3, with 8 bases that match TRBD1. This CDR3 is built from 14 residues. Germline assignment: CDR1 MDHEN and CDR2 SYDVKM. With 5 bases clipped from V and 5 bases from J, the junction kept 6 bases outside the gene matches.

In DNA, the CDR3 is TGTGCCAGCAGTTCAGTCCGGAGGTATCCCTACGAGCAGTACTTC. This sequence encodes CASSSVRRYPYEQYF. The chain joins TRBV11-2 to TRBJ2-7, with D perhaps matching TRBD2 (5 bases). The CDR3 extends over 15 amino acids. The V end was cut by 6 bases, the J end by 2 bases, with 17 bases between. The germline V gene encodes CDR1 SGHAT and CDR2 FQNNGV.

The rearrangement links TRBV5-1 to TRBJ1-2; 8 nucleotides align to TRBD1. There are 19 residues in the CDR3. Losses at the gene ends were 3 bases for V and 0 bases for J; bases not matched to a gene: 16. CDR1 SGHRS and CDR2 YFSETQ come from the germline V gene. The CDR3 coding sequence is TGCGCCAGCAGCTCCGGGACAGGACCATATCAGGGGCCTAACTATGGCTACACCTTC. Residues: CASSSGTGPYQGPNYGYTF.

V gene TRBV10-3 combines with J gene TRBJ2-2, with 12 bases matching TRBD2. The CDR3 has 14 residues. The J segment lost 3 bases and the V segment lost 10 bases, leaving 3 bases of the junction unmatched. In germline, CDR1 is ENHRY, CDR2 SYGVKD. Written as DNA, the CDR3 is TGTGCCACCGGACTAGCGGGATACACCGGGGAGCTGTTTTTT. It specifies CATGLAGYTGELFF.

The chain uses TRBV7-6 and TRBJ2-5; tentatively, D is TRBD1 (6 bases). Deletions cut 5 bases from V and 4 bases from J, with 20 bases between. In germline, CDR1 is SGHVS, CDR2 FNYEAQ. This CDR3 comprises 16 residues. The CDR3 here is CASSPPTGMPSETQYF. The CDR3 region has the DNA TGTGCCAGCAGCCCGCCCACAGGGATGCCCTCAGAGACCCAGTACTTC. The variable domain in full, completed from reference TRBV7-6 and TRBJ2-5, reads GAGVSQSPRYKVTKRGQDVALRCDPISGHVSLYWYRQALGQGPEFLTYFNYEAQQDKSGLPNDRFSAERPEGSISTLTIQRTEQRDSAMYRCASSPPTGMPSETQYFGPGTRLLVL.

This chain joins TRBV11-2 and TRBJ2-7; 9 bases agree with TRBD1. CDR1 and CDR2 (germline): SGHAT, FQNNGV. Losses at the gene ends were 1 base for V and 6 bases for J; bases not matched to a gene: 7. This CDR3 is built from 15 residues. This CDR3 reads CASSLGDRAGSEQYF. The CDR3 DNA sequence: TGTGCCAGCAGCTTAGGGGACAGGGCGGGAAGCGAGCAGTACTTC. The full variable domain, with the rest looked up from reference TRBV11-2 and TRBJ2-7, is EAGVAQSPRYKIIEKRQSVAFWCNPISGHATLYWYQQILGQGPKLLIQFQNNGVVDDSQLPKDRFSAERLKGVDSTLKIQPAKLEDSAVYLCASSLGDRAGSEQYFGPGTRLTVT.